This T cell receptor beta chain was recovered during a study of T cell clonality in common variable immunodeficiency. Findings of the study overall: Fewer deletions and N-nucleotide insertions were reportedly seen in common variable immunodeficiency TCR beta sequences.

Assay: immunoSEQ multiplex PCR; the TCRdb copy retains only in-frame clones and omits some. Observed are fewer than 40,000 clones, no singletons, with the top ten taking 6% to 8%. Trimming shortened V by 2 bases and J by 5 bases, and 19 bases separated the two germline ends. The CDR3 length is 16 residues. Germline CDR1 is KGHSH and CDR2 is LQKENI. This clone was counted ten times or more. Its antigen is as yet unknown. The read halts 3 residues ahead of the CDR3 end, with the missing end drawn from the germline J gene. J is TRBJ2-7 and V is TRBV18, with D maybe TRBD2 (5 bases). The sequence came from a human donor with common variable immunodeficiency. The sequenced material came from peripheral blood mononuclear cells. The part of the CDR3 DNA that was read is TGTGCCAGCTCACCAGGCTTCAGGACGGGGAGCCACGAG. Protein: CASSPGFRTGSHE. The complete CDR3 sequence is CASSPGFRTGSHEQYF.